This T cell receptor beta chain was retrieved from a study of OX40 agonist ivuxolimab in advanced cancers. On the study more broadly: Aged about 20 to 80 with a mean of around 60 years, they were about 80% male.

The germline CDR1 and CDR2 sequences are LNHDA and SQIVND (reference sequence). This CDR3 is 16 amino acids long. V gave up 2 bases and J gave up 4 bases, with 17 bases separating them. Generated by immunoSEQ multiplex PCR, the TCRdb table keeps only in-frame clones and is missing some. The profile covers 52,000 or so clones, with 82% appearing a single time and about 3.5% taken by the ten largest. Here the sequenced sample was CD4+ or CD8+ T cells sorted from blood, taken in a trial of the OX40 agonist ivuxolimab. V usage is TRBV19 and J usage is TRBJ1-1; D might be TRBD1 (5 bases). This receptor was obtained from an adult with an advanced solid tumor such as melanoma, head and neck, liver or kidney cancer. CDR3 protein: CASSIQGYVGSTEAFF. The CDR3 region has the DNA TGTGCCAGTAGTATACAGGGTTACGTTGGGTCCACTGAAGCTTTCTTT.